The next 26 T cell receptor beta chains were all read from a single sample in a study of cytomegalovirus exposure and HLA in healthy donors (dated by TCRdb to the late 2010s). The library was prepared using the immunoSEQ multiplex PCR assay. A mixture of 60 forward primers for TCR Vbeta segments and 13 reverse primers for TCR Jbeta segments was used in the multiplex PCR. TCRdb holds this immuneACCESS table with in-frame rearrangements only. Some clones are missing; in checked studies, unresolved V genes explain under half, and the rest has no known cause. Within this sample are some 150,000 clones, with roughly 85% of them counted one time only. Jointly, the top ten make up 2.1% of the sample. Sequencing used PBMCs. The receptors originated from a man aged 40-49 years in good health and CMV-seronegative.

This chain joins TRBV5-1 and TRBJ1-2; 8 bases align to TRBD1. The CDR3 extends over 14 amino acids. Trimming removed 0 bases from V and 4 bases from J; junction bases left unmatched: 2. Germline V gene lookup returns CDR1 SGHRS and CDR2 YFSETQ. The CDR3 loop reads CASSLGQGSYGYTF. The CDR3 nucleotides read TGCGCCAGCAGCTTGGGACAGGGGAGCTATGGCTACACCTTC.

CDR3 nucleotide sequence: TGTGCCAGCAGCCAGCGGACAGGCCGGGTGGAGACCCAGTACTTC. Residues: CASSQRTGRVETQYF. The rearrangement uses TRBV25-1 and TRBJ2-5; TRBD1 matches at 7 bases. Looked up from germline, CDR1 is MGHDK and CDR2 is SYGVNS. The CDR3 is made up of 15 amino acids. Trimming cost V 6 bases and J 5 bases; bases outside gene matches: 12.

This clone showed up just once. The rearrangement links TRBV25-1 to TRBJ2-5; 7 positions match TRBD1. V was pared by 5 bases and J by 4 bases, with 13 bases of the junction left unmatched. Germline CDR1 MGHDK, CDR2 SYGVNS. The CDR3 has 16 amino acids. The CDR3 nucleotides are TGTGCCAGCAGTAATTCTCGGGACAGACCAAGAGAGACCCAGTACTTC. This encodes CASSNSRDRPRETQYF.

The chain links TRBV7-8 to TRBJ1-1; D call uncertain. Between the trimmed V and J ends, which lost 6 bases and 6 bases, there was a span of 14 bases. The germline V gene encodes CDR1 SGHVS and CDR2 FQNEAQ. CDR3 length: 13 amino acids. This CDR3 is CASRIDTAAEAFF. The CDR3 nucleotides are TGTGCCAGCAGAATCGACACTGCCGCTGAAGCTTTCTTT. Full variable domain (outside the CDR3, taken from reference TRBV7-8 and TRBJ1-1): GAGVSQSPRYKVAKRGQDVALRCDPISGHVSLFWYQQALGQGPEFLTYFQNEAQLDKSGLPSDRFFAERPEGSVSTLKIQRTQQEDSAVYLCASRIDTAAEAFFGQGTRLTVV.

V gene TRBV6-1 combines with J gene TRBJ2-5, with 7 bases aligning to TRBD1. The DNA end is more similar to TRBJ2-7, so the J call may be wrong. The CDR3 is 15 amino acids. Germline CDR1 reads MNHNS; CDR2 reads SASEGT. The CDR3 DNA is TGTGCCAGCAGTGAATACGTGACAGGGTTATACGAGCAGTACTTC. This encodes CASSEYVTGLYEQYF.

The CDR3 DNA is TGTGCCTGGAGTGGAAGGGGTTATTCGGGAGGCTACGAGCAGTACTTC. Translated, it gives CAWSGRGYSGGYEQYF. The rearrangement joins TRBV30 to TRBJ2-7, with 7 bases matching TRBD2. The germline V gene encodes CDR1 GTSNPN and CDR2 SVGIG (reference sequence). The CDR3 is 16 amino acids. Trimming took 1 base from V and 3 from J; bases not matched to a gene: 12.

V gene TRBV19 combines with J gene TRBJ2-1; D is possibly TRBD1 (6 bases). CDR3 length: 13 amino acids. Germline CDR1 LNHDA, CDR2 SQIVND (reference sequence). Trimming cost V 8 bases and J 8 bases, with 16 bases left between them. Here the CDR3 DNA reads TGTGCCAGTCGGGTGGCAGGGGTAGATGAGCAGTTCTTC. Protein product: CASRVAGVDEQFF.

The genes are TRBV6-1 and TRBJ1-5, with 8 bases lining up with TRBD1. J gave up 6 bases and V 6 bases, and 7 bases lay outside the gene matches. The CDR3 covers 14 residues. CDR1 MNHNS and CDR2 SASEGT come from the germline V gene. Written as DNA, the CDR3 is TGTGCCAGCAGCCCTGACAGGGGAGGTCAGCCCCAGCATTTT. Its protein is CASSPDRGGQPQHF.

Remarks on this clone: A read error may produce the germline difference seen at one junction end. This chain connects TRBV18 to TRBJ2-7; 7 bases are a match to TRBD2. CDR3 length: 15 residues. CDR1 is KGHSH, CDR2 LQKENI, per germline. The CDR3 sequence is CASSLLETSSHEQYF. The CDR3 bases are TGTGCCAGCTCCCTTTTGGAGACTAGCTCCCACGAGCAGTACTTC.

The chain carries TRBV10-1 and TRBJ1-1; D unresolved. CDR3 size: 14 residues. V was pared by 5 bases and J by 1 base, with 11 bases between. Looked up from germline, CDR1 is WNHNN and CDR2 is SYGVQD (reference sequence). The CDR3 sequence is CASSCSSENTEAFF. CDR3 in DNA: TGCGCCAGCAGTTGTAGTTCCGAGAACACTGAAGCTTTCTTT.

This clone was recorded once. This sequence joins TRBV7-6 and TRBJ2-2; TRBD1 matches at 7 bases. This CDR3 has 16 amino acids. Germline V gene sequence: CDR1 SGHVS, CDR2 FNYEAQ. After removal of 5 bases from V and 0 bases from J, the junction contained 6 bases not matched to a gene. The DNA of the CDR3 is TGTGCCAGCAGCCCACAGGGGATAGCGAACACCGGGGAGCTGTTTTTT. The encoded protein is CASSPQGIANTGELFF.

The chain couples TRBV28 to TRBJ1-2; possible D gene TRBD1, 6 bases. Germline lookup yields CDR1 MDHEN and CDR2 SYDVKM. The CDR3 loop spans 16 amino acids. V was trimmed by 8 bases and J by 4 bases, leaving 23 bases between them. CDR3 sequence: CASVGNSGRGSYGYTF. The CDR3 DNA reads TGTGCCAGCGTCGGTAATTCGGGCAGGGGATCCTATGGCTACACCTTC.

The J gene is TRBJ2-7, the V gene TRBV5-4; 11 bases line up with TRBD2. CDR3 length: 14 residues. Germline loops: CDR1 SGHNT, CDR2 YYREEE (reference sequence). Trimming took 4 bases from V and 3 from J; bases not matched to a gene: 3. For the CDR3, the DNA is TGTGCCAGCAGCGGGGGGACTAGCGGCTACGAGCAGTACTTC. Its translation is CASSGGTSGYEQYF.

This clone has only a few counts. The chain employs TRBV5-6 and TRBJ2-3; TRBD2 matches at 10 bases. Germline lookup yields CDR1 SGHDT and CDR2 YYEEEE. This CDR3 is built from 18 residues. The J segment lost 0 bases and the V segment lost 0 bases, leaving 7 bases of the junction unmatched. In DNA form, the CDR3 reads TGTGCCAGCAGCTTGGCCTCTAGCGGGGGCCAGAGCACAGATACGCAGTATTTT. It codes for CASSLASSGGQSTDTQYF.

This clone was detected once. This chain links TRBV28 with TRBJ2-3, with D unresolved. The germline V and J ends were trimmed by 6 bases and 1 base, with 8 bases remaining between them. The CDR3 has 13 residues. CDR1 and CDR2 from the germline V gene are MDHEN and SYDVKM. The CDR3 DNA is TGTGCCAGCAGCCGCACAGGCACAGATACGCAGTATTTT. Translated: CASSRTGTDTQYF.

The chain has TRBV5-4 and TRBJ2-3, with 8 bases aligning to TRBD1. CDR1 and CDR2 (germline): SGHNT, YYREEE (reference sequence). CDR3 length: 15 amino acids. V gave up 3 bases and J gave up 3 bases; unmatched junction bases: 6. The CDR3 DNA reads TGTGCCAGCAGCTCAGCAGGGGGCATAACAGATACGCAGTATTTT. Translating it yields CASSSAGGITDTQYF.

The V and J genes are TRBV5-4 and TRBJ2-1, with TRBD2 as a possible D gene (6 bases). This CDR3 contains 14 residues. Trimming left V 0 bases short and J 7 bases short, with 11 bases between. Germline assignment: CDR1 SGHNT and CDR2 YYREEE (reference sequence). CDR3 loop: CASSLVSGRNEQFF. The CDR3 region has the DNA TGTGCCAGCAGCTTGGTCTCCGGGAGAAATGAGCAGTTCTTC.

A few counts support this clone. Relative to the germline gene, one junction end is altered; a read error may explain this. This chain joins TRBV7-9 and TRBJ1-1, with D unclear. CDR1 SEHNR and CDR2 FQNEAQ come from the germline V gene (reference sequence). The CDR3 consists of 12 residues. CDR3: CSSSPSSTRAFF. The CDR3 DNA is TGTTCCAGCAGCCCATCAAGTACGCGAGCTTTCTTT.

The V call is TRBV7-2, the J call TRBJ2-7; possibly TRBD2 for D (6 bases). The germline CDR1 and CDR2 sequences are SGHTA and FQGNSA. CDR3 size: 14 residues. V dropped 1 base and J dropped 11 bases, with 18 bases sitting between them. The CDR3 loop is CASSLGRSGPLEYF. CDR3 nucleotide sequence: TGTGCCAGCAGCTTAGGCCGTAGCGGCCCTCTGGAGTACTTC.

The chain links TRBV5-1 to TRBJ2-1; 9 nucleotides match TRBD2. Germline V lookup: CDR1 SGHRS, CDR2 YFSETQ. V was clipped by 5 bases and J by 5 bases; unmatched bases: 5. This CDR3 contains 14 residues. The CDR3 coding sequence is TGCGCCAGCAGTGAAACTAGCGGGCACAATGAGCAGTTCTTC. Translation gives CASSETSGHNEQFF.

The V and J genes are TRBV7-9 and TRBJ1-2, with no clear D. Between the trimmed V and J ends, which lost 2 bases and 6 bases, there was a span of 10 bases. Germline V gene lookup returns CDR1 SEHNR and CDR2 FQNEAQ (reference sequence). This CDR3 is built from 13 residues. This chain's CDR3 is CASSLTGWDGYTF. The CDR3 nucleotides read TGTGCCAGCAGCTTAACGGGGTGGGATGGCTACACCTTC.

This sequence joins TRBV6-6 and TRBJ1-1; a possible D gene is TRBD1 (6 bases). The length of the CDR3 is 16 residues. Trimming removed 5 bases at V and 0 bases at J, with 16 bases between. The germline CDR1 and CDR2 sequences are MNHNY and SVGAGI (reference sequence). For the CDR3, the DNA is TGTGCCAGCAGTACCGGGACAAGTCTAATGAACACTGAAGCTTTCTTT. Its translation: CASSTGTSLMNTEAFF.

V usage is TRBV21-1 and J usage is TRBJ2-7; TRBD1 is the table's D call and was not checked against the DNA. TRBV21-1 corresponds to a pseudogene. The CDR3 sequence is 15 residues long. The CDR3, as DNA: TGTGCCAGCAGCAAAACCGGGACAGGGGCCTACGAGCAGTACTTC. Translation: CASSKTGTGAYEQYF.

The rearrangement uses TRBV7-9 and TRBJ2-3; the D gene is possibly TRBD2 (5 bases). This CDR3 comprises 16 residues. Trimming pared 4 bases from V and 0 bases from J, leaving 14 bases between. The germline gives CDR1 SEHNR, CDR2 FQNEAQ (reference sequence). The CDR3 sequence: CASSSLRRTSTDTQYF. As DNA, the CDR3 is TGTGCCAGCAGCTCTCTTAGGCGGACTAGCACAGATACGCAGTATTTT.

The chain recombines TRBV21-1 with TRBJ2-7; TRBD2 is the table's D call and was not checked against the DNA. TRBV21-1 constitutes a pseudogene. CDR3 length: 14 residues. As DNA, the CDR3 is TGTGCCAGCAGCATTACTAGCGGAAACTACGAGCAGTACTTC. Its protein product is CASSITSGNYEQYF.

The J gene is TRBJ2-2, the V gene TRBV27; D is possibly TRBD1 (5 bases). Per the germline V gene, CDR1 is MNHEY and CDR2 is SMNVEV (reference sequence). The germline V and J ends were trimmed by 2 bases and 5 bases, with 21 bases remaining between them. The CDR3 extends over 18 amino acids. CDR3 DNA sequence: TGTGCCAGCAGTTTAGAGGCCGTAATAAGGGGTCGAACCGGGGAGCTGTTTTTT. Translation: CASSLEAVIRGRTGELFF.